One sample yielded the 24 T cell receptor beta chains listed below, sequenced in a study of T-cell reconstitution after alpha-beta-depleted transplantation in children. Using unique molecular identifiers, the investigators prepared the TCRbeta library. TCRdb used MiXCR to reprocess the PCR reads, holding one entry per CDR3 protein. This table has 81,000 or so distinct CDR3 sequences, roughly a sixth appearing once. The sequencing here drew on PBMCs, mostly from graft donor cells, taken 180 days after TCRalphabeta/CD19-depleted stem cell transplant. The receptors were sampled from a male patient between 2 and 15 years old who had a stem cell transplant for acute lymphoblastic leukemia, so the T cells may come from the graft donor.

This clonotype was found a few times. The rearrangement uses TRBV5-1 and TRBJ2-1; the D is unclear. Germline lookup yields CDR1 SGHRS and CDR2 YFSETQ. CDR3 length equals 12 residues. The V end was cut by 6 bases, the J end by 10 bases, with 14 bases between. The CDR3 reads CASKSRSGEQFF. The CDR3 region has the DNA TGCGCCAGCAAGAGCAGGTCCGGAGAGCAGTTCTTC.

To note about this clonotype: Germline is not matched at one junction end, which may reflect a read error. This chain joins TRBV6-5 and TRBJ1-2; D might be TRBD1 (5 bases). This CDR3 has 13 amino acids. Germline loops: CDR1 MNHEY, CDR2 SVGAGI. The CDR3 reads CASSWARGYSYTF. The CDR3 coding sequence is TGTGCCAGCAGTTGGGCTAGGGGCTATAGCTACACCTTC.

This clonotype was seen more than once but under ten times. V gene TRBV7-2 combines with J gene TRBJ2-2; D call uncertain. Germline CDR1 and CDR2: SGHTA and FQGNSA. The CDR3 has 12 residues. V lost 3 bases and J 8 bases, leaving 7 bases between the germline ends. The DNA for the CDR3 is TGTGCCAGCAGCTTCGCCCGAGGGGAGCTGTTTTTT. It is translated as CASSFARGELFF.

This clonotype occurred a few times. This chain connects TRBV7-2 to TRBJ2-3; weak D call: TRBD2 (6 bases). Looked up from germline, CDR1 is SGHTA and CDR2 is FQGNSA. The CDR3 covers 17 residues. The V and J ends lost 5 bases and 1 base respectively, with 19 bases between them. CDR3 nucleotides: TGTGCCAGCAGCCCCCTGAGCGGGCCCTTTCGCACAGATACGCAGTATTTT. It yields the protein CASSPLSGPFRTDTQYF.

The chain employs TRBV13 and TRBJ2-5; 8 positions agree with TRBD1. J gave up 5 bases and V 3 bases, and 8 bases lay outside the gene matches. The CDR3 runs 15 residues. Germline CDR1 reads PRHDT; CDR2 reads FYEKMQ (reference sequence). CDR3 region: CASSFRAGGEETQYF. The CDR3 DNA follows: TGTGCCAGCAGCTTTCGCGCAGGGGGCGAGGAGACCCAGTACTTC.

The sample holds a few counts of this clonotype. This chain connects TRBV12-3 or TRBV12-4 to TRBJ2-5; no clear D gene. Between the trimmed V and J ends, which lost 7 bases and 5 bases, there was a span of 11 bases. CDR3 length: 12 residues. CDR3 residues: CASTLVDETQYF. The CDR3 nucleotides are TGTGCCAGCACTCTAGTCGACGAGACCCAGTACTTC.

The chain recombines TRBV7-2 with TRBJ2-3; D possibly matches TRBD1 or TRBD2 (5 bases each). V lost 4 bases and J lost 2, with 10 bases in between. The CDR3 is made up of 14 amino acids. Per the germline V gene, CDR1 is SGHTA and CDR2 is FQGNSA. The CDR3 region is CASSSRGATDTQYF. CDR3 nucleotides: TGTGCCAGCAGCTCAAGAGGGGCCACAGATACGCAGTATTTT.

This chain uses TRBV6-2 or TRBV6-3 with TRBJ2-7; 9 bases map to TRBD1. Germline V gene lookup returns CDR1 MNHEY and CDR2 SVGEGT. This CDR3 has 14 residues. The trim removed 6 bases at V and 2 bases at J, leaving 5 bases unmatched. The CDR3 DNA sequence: TGTGCCAGCAGCCGGACAGGGGCTACCTACGAGCAGTACTTC. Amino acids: CASSRTGATYEQYF.

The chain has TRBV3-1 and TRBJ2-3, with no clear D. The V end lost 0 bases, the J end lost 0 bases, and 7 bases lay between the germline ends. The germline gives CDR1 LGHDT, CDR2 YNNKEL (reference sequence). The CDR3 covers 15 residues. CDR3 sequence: CASSQDLASTDTQYF. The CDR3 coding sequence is TGTGCCAGCAGCCAAGATTTGGCTAGCACAGATACGCAGTATTTT.

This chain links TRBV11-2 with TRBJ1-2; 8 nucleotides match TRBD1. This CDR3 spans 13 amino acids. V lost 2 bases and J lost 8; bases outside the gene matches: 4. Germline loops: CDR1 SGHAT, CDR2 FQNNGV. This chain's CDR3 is CASSLWTGQGYTF. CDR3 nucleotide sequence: TGTGCCAGCAGCTTATGGACAGGGCAAGGCTACACCTTC.

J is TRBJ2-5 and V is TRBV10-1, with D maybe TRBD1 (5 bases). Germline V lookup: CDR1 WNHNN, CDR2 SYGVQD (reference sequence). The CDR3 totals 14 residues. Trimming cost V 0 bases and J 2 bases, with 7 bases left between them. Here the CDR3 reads CASSESDRQETQYF. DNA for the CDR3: TGCGCCAGCAGTGAGTCAGACAGACAAGAGACCCAGTACTTC.

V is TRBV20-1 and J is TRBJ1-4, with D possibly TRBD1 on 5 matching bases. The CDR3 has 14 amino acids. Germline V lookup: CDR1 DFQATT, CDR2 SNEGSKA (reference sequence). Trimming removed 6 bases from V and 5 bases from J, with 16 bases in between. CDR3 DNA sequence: TGCAGTGCCCCGGCAGGGCCGGGGAATGAAAAACTGTTTTTT. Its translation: CSAPAGPGNEKLFF.

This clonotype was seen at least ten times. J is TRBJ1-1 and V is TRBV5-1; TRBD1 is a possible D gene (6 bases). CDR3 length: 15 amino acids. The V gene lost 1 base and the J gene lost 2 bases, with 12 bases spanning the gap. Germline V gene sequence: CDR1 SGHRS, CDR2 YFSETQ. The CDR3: CASSLFGTLNTEAFF. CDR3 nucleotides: TGCGCCAGCAGCTTGTTCGGGACACTAAACACTGAAGCTTTCTTT.

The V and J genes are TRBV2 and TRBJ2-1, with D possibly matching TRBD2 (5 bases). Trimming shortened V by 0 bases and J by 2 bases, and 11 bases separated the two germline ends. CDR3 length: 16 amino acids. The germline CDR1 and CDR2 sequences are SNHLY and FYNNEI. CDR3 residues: CASSEAGLATYNEQFF. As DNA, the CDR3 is TGTGCCAGCAGTGAAGCCGGGCTAGCAACCTACAATGAGCAGTTCTTC.

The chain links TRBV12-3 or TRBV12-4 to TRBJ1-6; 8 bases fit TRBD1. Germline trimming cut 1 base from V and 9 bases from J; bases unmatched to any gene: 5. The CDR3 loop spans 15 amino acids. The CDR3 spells CASSLGQGRSSPLHF. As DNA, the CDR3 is TGTGCCAGCAGTTTAGGACAGGGGAGGAGTTCACCCCTCCACTTT.

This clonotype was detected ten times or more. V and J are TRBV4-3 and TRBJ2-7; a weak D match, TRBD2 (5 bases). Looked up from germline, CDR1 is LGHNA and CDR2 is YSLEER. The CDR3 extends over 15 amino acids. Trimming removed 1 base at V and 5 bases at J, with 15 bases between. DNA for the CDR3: TGCGCCAGCAGCCAAGGTTTACTAGTAAGCCACGAGCAGTACTTC. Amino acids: CASSQGLLVSHEQYF.

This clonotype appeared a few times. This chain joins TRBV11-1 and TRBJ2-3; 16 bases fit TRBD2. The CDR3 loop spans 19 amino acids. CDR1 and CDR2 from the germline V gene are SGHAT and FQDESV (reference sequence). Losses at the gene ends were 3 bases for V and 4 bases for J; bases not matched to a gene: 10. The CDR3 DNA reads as TGTGCCAGCAGCTTCCAACCGGGACTAGCGGGGGGGTTGGCAGATACGCAGTATTTT. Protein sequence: CASSFQPGLAGGLADTQYF. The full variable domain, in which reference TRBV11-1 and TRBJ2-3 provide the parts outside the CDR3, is EAEVAQSPRYKITEKSQAVAFWCDPISGHATLYWYRQILGQGPELLVQFQDESVVDDSQLPKDRFSAERLKGVDSTLKIQPAELGDSAMYLCASSFQPGLAGGLADTQYFGPGTRLTVL.

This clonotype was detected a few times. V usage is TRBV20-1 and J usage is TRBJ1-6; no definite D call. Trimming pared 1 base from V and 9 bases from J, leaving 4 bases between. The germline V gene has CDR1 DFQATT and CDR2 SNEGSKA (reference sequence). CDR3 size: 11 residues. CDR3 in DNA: TGCAGTGCTAGAGGCCTTTCACCCCTCCACTTT. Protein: CSARGLSPLHF.

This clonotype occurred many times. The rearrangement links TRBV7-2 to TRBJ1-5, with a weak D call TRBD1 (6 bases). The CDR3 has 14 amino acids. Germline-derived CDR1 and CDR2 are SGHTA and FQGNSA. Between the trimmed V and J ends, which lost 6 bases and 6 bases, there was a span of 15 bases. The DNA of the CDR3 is TGTGCCAGCAGGCTAACAGGGTCGGCTCAGCCCCAGCATTTT. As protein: CASRLTGSAQPQHF.

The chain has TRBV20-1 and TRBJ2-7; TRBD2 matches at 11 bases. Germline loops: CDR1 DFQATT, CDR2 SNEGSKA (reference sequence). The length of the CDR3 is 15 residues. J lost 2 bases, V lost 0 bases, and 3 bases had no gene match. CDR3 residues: CSARDLAGGPYEQYF. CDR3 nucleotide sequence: TGCAGTGCTAGAGATCTAGCGGGGGGACCCTACGAGCAGTACTTC.

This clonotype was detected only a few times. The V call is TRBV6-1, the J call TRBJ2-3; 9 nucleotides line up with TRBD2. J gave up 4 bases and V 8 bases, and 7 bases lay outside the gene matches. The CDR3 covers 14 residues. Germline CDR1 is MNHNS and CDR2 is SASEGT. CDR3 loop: CASGMAGGADTQYF. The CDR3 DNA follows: TGTGCCAGCGGAATGGCGGGAGGGGCAGATACGCAGTATTTT.

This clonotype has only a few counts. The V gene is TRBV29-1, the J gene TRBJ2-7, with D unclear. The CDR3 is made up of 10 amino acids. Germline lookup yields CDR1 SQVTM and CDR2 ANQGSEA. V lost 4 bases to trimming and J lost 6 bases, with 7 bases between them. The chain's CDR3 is CSVGLGEQYF. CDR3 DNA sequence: TGCAGCGTTGGGTTAGGCGAGCAGTACTTC.

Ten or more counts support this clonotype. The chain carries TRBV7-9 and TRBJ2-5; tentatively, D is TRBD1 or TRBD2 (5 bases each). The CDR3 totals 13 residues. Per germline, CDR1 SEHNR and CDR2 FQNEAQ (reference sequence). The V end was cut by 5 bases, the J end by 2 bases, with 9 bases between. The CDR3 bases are TGTGCCAGCAGCCCGAGGGGACAAGAGACCCAGTACTTC. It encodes CASSPRGQETQYF.

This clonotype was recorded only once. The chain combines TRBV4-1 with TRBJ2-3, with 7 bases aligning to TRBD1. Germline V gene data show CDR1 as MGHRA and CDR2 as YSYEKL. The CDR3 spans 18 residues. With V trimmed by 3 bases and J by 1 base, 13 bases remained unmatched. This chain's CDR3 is CASSHQRGDRVGTDTQYF. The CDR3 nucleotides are TGCGCCAGCAGCCACCAAAGGGGAGACAGGGTTGGCACAGATACGCAGTATTTT.